These T cell receptor beta chains were read from a single sample in a study of neoadjuvant nivolumab and ipilimumab in lung cancer. Only in-frame clones appear in the TCRdb table, and some are missing; sequencing was by immunoSEQ multiplex PCR. The data show tens of thousands of clones, roughly 90% seen once. Sample: blood, taken before neoadjuvant nivolumab, alone or with ipilimumab. The receptors originated from an adult with non-small cell lung cancer. Some clones in this sample may be carry-over from other donors' samples. The CDR3 runs from the conserved cysteine through the conserved F or W. A D gene is named only where the DNA matches it firmly.

len: 16
j_gene: TRBJ2-7
d_gene: -
v_gene: TRBV5-1
CDR3aa: CASSPTSGSGWNEQYF
CDR3nt: TGCGCCAGCAGCCCCACTTCTGGGAGCGGGTGGAACGAGCAGTACTTC

len: 13
j_gene: TRBJ2-7
d_gene: TRBD2
v_gene: TRBV5-1
CDR3aa: CASSVGTNYEQYF
CDR3nt: TGCGCCAGCAGTGTCGGGACTAACTACGAGCAGTACTTC

len: 15
j_gene: TRBJ2-3
d_gene: -
v_gene: TRBV7-6
CDR3aa: CASSLGGGYTDTQYF
CDR3nt: TGTGCCAGCAGCTTAGGCGGAGGGTACACAGATACGCAGTATTTT

len: 16
j_gene: TRBJ2-3
d_gene: TRBD2
v_gene: TRBV5-4
CDR3aa: CASSSRLAGVTDTQYF
CDR3nt: TGTGCCAGCAGCTCAAGACTAGCGGGAGTAACAGATACGCAGTATTTT

len: 17
j_gene: TRBJ2-3
d_gene: TRBD2
v_gene: TRBV7-9
CDR3aa: CASSPGLAGVGTDTQYF
CDR3nt: TGTGCCAGCAGCCCGGGACTAGCGGGAGTTGGGACAGATACGCAGTATTTT

len: 14
j_gene: TRBJ2-5
d_gene: -
v_gene: TRBV13
CDR3aa: CASSLLRGRETQYF
CDR3nt: TGTGCCAGCAGCTTACTTCGGGGGCGGGAGACCCAGTACTTC

len: 14
j_gene: TRBJ2-7
d_gene: -
v_gene: TRBV6-1
CDR3aa: CASRNGYSNYEQYF
CDR3nt: TGTGCCAGCAGGAACGGGTACTCAAACTACGAGCAGTACTTC

len: 17
j_gene: TRBJ1-1
d_gene: TRBD1
v_gene: TRBV2
CDR3aa: CASSTTGGAKVIRQAFF
CDR3nt: TGTGCCAGCAGTACCACAGGGGGCGCGAAAGTAATACGCCAAGCTTTCTTT

len: 19
j_gene: TRBJ2-3
d_gene: TRBD2
v_gene: TRBV5-1
CDR3aa: CASSLVGPSGPGDTDTQYF
CDR3nt: TGCGCCAGCAGCTTGGTGGGCCCTAGCGGCCCGGGGGACACAGATACGCAGTATTTT

len: 13
j_gene: TRBJ2-3
d_gene: -
v_gene: TRBV18
CDR3aa: CAGSTTGPDTQYF
CDR3nt: TGTGCCGGCTCAACAACCGGGCCGGATACGCAGTATTTT

len: 16
j_gene: TRBJ2-3
d_gene: TRBD2
v_gene: TRBV19
CDR3aa: CASSMYATSGTDTQYF
CDR3nt: TGTGCCAGTAGTATGTATGCGACTAGCGGTACAGATACGCAGTATTTT

len: 14
j_gene: TRBJ1-2
d_gene: -
v_gene: TRBV4-1
CDR3aa: CASSQGRANYGYTF
CDR3nt: TGCGCCAGCAGCCAAGGACGGGCAAACTATGGCTACACCTTC

len: 13
j_gene: TRBJ2-7
d_gene: -
v_gene: TRBV2
CDR3aa: CASSGAGFYEQYF
CDR3nt: TGTGCCAGCAGTGGGGCGGGGTTCTACGAGCAGTACTTC